The source of this TCR beta chain is a study of T cells in women clearing cervical HPV infection. Overall study results and limits: TRBV6-7 relative abundance averaged roughly 0.099% in cases and around 0.17% in controls. T-cell numbers per sample were unknown and may explain richness differences.

CDR3 length: 13 residues. Germline V gives CDR1 SGHKS, CDR2 YYEKEE (reference sequence). V lost 1 base, J lost 4 bases, and 8 bases lay in between. To note about this clone: Antigen specificity is unknown. The read terminates 3 residues ahead of where the CDR3 ends, so the germline J gene completes it.

Sequenced by immunoSEQ multiplex PCR; TCRdb stores in-frame clones only, minus some. Recorded here are about 21,000 clones; the top ten clones represent over 5%. The clonotype was recovered from a woman aged 18-69 years with a cervical HPV16 infection that either progressed to CIN3+ or cleared (not recorded which). Specimen: blood buffy coat. This chain links TRBV5-5 with TRBJ1-2; perhaps TRBD1 as D (5 bases). The chain's CDR3 is CASSLLDIYGYTF. The CDR3 bases that were read are TGTGCCAGCAGCTTGTTGGACATCTATGGC.